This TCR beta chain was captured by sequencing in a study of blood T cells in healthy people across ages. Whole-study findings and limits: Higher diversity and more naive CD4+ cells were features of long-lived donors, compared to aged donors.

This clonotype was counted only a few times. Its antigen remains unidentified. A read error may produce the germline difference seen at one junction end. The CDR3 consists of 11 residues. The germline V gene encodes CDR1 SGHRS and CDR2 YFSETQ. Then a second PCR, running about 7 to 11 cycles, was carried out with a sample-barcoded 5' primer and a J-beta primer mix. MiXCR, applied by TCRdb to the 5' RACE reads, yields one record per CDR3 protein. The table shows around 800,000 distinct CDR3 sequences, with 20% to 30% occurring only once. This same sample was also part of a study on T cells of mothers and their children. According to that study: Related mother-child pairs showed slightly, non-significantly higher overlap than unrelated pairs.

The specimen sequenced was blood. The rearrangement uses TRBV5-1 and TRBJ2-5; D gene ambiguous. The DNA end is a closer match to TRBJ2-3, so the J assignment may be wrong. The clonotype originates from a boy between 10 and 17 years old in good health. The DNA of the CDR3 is TGTGCCAGCAGCTTGGGCGTTACGCAGTATTTT. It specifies CASSLGVTQYF.